This is a list of T cell receptor beta chains from one sample in a study of regulatory T cells in long-lasting Graves disease. TCRdb reprocessed the multiplex PCR reads with MiXCR, giving one entry per CDR3 protein. This sample has 400,000 to 500,000 distinct CDR3 sequences, with 20% to 25% found just once. This specimen consisted of peripheral blood mononuclear cells (PBMCs), obtained when the disease was refractory, from a patient treated with antithyroid drugs. The receptor set was obtained from a female donor with Graves disease. The CDR3 runs from the conserved cysteine through the conserved F or W. A D gene is named only where the DNA matches it firmly. Size tells how often a clone was seen (once, few, many) or the class of an expanded clone, and some rows leave it out.

clone_size	d_call	j_call	v_call	cdr3_aa	cdr3_nt
few	TRBD1	TRBJ2-2	TRBV11-3	CASSTGVASTGELFF	TGTGCCAGCAGTACAGGGGTCGCGAGCACCGGGGAGCTGTTTTTT
few	TRBD1	TRBJ1-5	TRBV20-1	CSASTGGGNQPQHF	TGCAGTGCGAGTACAGGGGGAGGCAATCAGCCCCAGCATTTT
many	-	TRBJ1-1	TRBV12-3/TRBV12-4	CASSLDIGNTEAFF	TGTGCCAGCAGTTTGGACATCGGGAACACTGAAGCTTTCTTT
many	-	TRBJ1-5	TRBV6-1	CASSQYRRGDQPQHF	TGTGCCAGCAGTCAGTACAGGCGAGGGGATCAGCCCCAGCATTTT
many	-	TRBJ1-2	TRBV6-1	CASSRVQDPNYGYTF	TGTGCCAGCAGTAGGGTGCAGGATCCTAACTATGGCTACACCTTC
many	TRBD1	TRBJ1-2	TRBV28	CASSNAGGVGSQGGYTF	TGTGCCAGCAGCAACGCAGGGGGCGTTGGGTCGCAAGGGGGCTACACCTTC
many	TRBD1	TRBJ1-2	TRBV29-1	CSVAMRQGPYGYTF	TGCAGCGTGGCCATGCGACAGGGACCCTATGGCTACACCTTC
few	-	TRBJ2-4	TRBV27	CASSPSVREAKNIQYF	TGTGCCAGCAGCCCCTCGGTCAGAGAAGCCAAAAACATTCAGTACTTC
many	-	TRBJ2-7	TRBV7-8	CASSSLPGSYEQYF	TGTGCCAGCAGCTCCCTACCAGGGTCCTACGAGCAGTACTTC
few	TRBD1	TRBJ1-3	TRBV5-6	CASSLSGTGQTYSGNTIYF	TGTGCCAGCAGCTTGAGCGGGACAGGCCAAACCTACTCTGGAAACACCATATATTTT
many	-	TRBJ2-4	TRBV28	CASTGSGTRGNIQYF	TGTGCCAGCACTGGCAGCGGCACAAGAGGAAACATTCAGTACTTC
-	-	TRBJ2-3	TRBV5-1	CASSVVGRFTDTQYF	TGTGCCAGCAGCGTGGTCGGTCGTTTCACAGATACGCAGTATTTT
-	-	TRBJ1-2	TRBV19	CASSIDHRIENYGYTF	TGTGCCAGTAGTATAGATCATAGAATCGAGAACTATGGCTACACCTTC
many	-	TRBJ1-2	TRBV5-1	CASSPLTGGGYTF	TGCGCCAGCAGCCCGCTGACAGGCGGCGGCTACACCTTC
few	-	TRBJ2-2	TRBV20-1	CSARSSNTGELFF	TGCAGTGCTAGAAGTTCGAACACCGGGGAGCTGTTTTTT
-	TRBD2	TRBJ2-2	TRBV20-1	CSAIRTSGTLPGELFF	TGCAGTGCTATCCGGACTAGCGGGACCCTACCAGGGGAGCTGTTTTTT